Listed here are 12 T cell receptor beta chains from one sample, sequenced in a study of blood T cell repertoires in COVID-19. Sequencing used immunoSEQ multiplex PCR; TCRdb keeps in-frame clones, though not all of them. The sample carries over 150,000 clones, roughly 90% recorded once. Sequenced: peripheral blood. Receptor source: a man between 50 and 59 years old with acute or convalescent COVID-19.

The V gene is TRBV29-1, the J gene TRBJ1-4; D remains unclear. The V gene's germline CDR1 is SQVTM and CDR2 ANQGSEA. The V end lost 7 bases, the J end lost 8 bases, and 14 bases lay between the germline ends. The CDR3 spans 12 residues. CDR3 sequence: CSAASSGEKLFF. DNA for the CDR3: TGCAGCGCTGCTTCCTCAGGCGAAAAACTGTTTTTT.

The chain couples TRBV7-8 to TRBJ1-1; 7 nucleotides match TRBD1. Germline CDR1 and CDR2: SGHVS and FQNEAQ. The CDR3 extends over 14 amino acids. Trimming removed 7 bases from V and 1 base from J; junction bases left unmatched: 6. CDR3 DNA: TGTGCCAGCACAGGCAGGGGGGCGAACACTGAAGCTTTCTTT. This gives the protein CASTGRGANTEAFF.

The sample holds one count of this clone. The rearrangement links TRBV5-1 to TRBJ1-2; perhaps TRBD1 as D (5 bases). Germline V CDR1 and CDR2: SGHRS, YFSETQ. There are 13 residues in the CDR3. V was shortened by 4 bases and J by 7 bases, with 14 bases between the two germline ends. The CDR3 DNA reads TGCGCCAGCAGCCACGGGAGGGGAAGTGGCTACACCTTC. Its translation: CASSHGRGSGYTF.

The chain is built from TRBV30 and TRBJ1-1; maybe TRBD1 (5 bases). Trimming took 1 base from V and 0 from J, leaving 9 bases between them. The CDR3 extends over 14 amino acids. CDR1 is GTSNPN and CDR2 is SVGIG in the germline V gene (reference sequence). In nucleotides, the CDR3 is TGTGCCTGGAGTGCGGGACTGATGAACACTGAAGCTTTCTTT. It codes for CAWSAGLMNTEAFF.

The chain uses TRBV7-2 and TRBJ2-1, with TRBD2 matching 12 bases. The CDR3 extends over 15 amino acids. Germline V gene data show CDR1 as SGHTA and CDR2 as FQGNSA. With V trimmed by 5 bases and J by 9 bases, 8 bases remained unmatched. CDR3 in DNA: TGTGCCAGCAGCCCGACTAGCGGGAGTCTGGTTGAGCAGTTCTTC. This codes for CASSPTSGSLVEQFF.

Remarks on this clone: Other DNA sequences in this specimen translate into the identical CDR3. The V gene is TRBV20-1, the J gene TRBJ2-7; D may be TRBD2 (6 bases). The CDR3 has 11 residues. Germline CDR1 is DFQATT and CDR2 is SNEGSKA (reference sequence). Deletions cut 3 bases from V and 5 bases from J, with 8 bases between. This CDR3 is CSASSGHEQYV. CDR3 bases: TGCAGTGCTAGTAGCGGCCACGAGCAGTACGTC.

The CDR3 loop is CASSPREGLNEQFF. The CDR3 coding sequence is TGTGCCAGCTCACCGCGGGAGGGCCTGAATGAGCAGTTCTTC. This rearrangement joins TRBV18 to TRBJ2-1, with TRBD2 matching over 9 bases. Germline CDR1 and CDR2: KGHSH and LQKENI. CDR3 length: 14 amino acids. Trimming took 3 bases from V and 7 from J; bases not matched to a gene: 4. Using reference TRBV18 and TRBJ2-1 for the parts outside the CDR3, the full variable domain is NAGVMQNPRHLVRRRGQEARLRCSPMKGHSHVYWYRQLPEEGLKFMVYLQKENIIDESGMPKERFSAEFPKEGPSILRIQQVVRGDSAAYFCASSPREGLNEQFFGPGTRLTVL.

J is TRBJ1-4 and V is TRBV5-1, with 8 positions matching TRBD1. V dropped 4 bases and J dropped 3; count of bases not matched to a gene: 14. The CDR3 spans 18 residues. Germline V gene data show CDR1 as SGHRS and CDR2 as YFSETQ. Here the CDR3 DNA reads TGCGCCAGCAGCGTCGAACCGGGACAGGTGACGTCTAATGAAAAACTGTTTTTT. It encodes CASSVEPGQVTSNEKLFF.

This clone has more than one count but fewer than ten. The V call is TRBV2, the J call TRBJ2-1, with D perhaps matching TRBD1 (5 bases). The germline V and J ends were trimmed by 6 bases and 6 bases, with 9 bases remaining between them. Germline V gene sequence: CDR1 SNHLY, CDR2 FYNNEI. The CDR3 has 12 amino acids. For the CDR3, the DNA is TGTGCCAGCAGAAACCAGGGCAATGAGCAGTTCTTC. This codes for CASRNQGNEQFF.

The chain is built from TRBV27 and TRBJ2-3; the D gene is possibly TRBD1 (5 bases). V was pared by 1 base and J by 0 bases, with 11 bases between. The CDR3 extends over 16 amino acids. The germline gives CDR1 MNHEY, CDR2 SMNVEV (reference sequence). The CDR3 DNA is TGTGCCAGCAGTTTATGGGGCCAACTCAGCACAGATACGCAGTATTTT. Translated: CASSLWGQLSTDTQYF.

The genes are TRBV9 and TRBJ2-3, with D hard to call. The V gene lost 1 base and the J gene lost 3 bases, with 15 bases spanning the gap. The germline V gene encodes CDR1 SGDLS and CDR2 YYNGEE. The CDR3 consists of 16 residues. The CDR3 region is CASSVTPSRPTDTQYF. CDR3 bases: TGTGCCAGCAGCGTAACCCCTTCGCGTCCGACAGATACGCAGTATTTT. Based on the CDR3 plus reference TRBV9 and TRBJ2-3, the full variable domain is DSGVTQTPKHLITATGQRVTLRCSPRSGDLSVYWYQQSLDQGLQFLIQYYNGEERAKGNILERFSAQQFPDLHSELNLSSLELGDSALYFCASSVTPSRPTDTQYFGPGTRLTVL.

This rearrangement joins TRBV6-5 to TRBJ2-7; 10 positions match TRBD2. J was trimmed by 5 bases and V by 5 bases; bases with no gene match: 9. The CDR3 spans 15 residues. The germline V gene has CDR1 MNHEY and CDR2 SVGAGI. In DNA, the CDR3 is TGTGCCAGCAGTCCCGATCCCAGCGGGAGGGACGAGCAGTACTTC. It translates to CASSPDPSGRDEQYF.